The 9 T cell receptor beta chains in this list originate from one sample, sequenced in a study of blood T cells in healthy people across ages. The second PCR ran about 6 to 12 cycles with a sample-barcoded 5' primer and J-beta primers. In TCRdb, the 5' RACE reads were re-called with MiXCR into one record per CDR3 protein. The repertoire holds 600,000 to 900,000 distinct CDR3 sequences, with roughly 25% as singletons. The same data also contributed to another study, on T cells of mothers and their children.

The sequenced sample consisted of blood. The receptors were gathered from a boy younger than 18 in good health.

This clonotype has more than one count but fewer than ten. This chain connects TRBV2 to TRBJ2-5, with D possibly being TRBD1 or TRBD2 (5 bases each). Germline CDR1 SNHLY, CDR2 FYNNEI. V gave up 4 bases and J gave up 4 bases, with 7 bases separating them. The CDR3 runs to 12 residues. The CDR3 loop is CASSVGAETQYF. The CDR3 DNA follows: TGTGCCAGCAGTGTCGGGGCAGAGACCCAGTACTTC.

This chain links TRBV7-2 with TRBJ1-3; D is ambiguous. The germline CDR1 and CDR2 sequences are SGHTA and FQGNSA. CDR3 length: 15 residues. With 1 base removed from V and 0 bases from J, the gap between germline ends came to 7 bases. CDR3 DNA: TGTGCCAGCAGCTTAGGCAGGCCCTCTGGAAACACCATATATTTT. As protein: CASSLGRPSGNTIYF.

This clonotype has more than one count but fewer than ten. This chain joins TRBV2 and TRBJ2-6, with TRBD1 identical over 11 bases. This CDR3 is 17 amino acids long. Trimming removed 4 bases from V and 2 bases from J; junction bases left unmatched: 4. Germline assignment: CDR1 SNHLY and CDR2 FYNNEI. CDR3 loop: CASSGRGQGAGANVLTF. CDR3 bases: TGTGCCAGCAGTGGCCGGGGACAGGGGGCTGGGGCCAACGTCCTGACTTTC.

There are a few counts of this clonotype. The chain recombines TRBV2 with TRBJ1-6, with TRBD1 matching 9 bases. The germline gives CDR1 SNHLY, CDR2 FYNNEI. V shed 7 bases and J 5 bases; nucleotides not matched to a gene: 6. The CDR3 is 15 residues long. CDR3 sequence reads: CASNLQGADNSPLHF. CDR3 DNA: TGTGCCAGCAATTTACAGGGGGCTGATAATTCACCCCTCCACTTT.

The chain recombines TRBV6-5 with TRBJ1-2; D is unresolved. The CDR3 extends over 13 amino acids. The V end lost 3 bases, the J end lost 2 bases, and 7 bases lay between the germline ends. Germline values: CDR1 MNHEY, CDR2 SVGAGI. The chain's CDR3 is CASSYGENYGYTF. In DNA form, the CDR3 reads TGTGCCAGCAGTTATGGGGAAAACTATGGCTACACCTTC.

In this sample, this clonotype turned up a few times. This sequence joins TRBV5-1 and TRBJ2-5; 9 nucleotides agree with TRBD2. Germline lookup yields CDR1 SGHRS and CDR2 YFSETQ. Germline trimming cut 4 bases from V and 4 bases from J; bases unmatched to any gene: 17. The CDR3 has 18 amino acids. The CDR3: CASSPGGSGGSIRETQYF. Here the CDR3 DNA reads TGCGCCAGCAGCCCAGGAGGGAGCGGGGGGAGTATTCGAGAGACCCAGTACTTC.

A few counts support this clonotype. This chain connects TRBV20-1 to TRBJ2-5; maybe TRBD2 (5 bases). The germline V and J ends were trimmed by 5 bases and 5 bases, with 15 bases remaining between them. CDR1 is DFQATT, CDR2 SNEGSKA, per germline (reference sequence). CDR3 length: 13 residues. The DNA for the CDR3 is TGCAGTGCTCAAAGCGGCGGTGGGGAGACCCAGTACTTC. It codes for CSAQSGGGETQYF.

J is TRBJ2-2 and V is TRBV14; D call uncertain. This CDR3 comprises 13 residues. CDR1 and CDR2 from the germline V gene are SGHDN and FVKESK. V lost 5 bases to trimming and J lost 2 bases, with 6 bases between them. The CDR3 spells CASSGKNTGELFF. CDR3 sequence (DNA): TGTGCCAGCAGCGGCAAAAACACCGGGGAGCTGTTTTTT.

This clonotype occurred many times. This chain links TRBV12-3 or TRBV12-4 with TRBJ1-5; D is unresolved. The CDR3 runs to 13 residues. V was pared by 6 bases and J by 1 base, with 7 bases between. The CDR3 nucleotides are TGTGCCAGCAGCTGGAGCAGCAATCAGCCCCAGCATTTT. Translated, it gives CASSWSSNQPQHF.